These 30 T cell receptor beta chains originate from one sample sequenced in a study of monozygotic twins with inflammatory bowel disease. TCRdb reanalyzed the 5' RACE reads, giving one entry per CDR3 protein sequence and no DNA. The clone table shows a few hundred thousand distinct CDR3 sequences, with the ten largest holding just over 2.5%. The sequencing sample was made of blood. These receptors all come from a human donor with ulcerative colitis or Crohn's disease, or a healthy co-twin of an affected twin (not recorded which).

The chain carries TRBV20-1 and TRBJ1-4; TCRdb's assignment of TRBD1 cannot be checked, as there is no DNA. The CDR3 consists of 14 residues. Germline-derived CDR1 and CDR2 are DFQATT and SNEGSKA (reference sequence). The CDR3 spells CSASDPGANEKLFF.

The chain carries TRBV7-6 and TRBJ2-5; TCRdb calls TRBD1, which cannot be checked without DNA. The CDR3 loop spans 15 amino acids. Germline lookup yields CDR1 SGHVS and CDR2 FNYEAQ. CDR3 protein: CASSPLGQGLGTQYF.

The rearrangement joins TRBV5-1 to TRBJ1-1; with no DNA, the TCRdb D assignment of TRBD1 cannot be verified. Germline V gene sequence: CDR1 SGHRS, CDR2 YFSETQ. The CDR3 has 15 residues. The CDR3 reads CASSLGTGEYPEAFF.

The rearrangement links TRBV5-1 to TRBJ2-1. Germline V lookup: CDR1 SGHRS, CDR2 YFSETQ. This CDR3 region has 17 residues. The CDR3 protein is CASSLRRQRISYNEQFF. Based on the CDR3 plus reference TRBV5-1 and TRBJ2-1, the full variable domain is KAGVTQTPRYLIKTRGQQVTLSCSPISGHRSVSWYQQTPGQGLQFLFEYFSETQRNKGNFPGRFSGRQFSNSRSEMNVSTLELGDSALYLCASSLRRQRISYNEQFFGPGTRLTVL.

The chain couples TRBV20-1 to TRBJ2-7; with no DNA, the TCRdb D assignment of TRBD2 cannot be verified. This CDR3 is 13 amino acids long. Germline V gene lookup returns CDR1 DFQATT and CDR2 SNEGSKA (reference sequence). The CDR3: CSSGTSASYEQYF.

The chain has TRBV27 and TRBJ2-7; no DNA is available, so the TRBD1 call from TCRdb remains unchecked. Per the germline V gene, CDR1 is MNHEY and CDR2 is SMNVEV (reference sequence). This CDR3 spans 13 amino acids. CDR3 loop: CASSLQGNWEQYF.

The V and J genes are TRBV12-3 or TRBV12-4 and TRBJ2-5; there is no DNA to check the TCRdb D call of TRBD1. This CDR3 region has 12 residues. CDR3 sequence: CASSRGEETQYF.

The J gene is TRBJ1-1, the V gene TRBV5-1; checking the TCRdb D call of TRBD1 is not possible without DNA. The CDR3 has 15 amino acids. CDR1 and CDR2 (germline): SGHRS, YFSETQ. CDR3 in amino acids: CASSLLKGAITEAFF.

The V call is TRBV19, the J call TRBJ2-3; the TRBD1 assignment by TCRdb is unverifiable without DNA. CDR3 length: 13 amino acids. Per the germline V gene, CDR1 is LNHDA and CDR2 is SQIVND (reference sequence). The chain's CDR3 is CASSSPLTDTQYF.

The chain couples TRBV6-5 to TRBJ2-1; the D gene TCRdb calls, TRBD1, cannot be checked with no DNA. This CDR3 contains 16 residues. The germline V gene encodes CDR1 MNHEY and CDR2 SVGAGI. This chain's CDR3 is CASSYSSAGQDNEQFF.

This chain connects TRBV20-1 to TRBJ2-7; absent DNA, TCRdb's TRBD2 call cannot be checked. CDR3 length: 17 amino acids. Per the germline V gene, CDR1 is DFQATT and CDR2 is SNEGSKA (reference sequence). The CDR3 region is CSAPHFGRALSTYEQYF.

The chain uses TRBV4-2 and TRBJ2-5. CDR3 size: 14 residues. Germline assignment: CDR1 LGHNA and CDR2 YNFKEQ. The chain's CDR3 is CASSQEGIGGTQYF.

This chain uses TRBV11-2 with TRBJ1-2; the D call from TCRdb, TRBD1, cannot be confirmed without DNA. CDR3 length equals 19 residues. Looked up from germline, CDR1 is SGHAT and CDR2 is FQNNGV. This CDR3 is CASSSVLNLGGYPLYGYTF.

The rearrangement links TRBV5-6 to TRBJ2-1; TCRdb reports TRBD2, a call that lacks DNA to check it against. CDR3 size: 15 residues. Germline V gene sequence: CDR1 SGHDT, CDR2 YYEEEE. CDR3 residues: CASSLKAASSGEQFF.

The rearrangement joins TRBV11-3 to TRBJ2-1; without DNA, the TCRdb call of TRBD1 cannot be checked. The CDR3 has 15 amino acids. The V gene's germline CDR1 is SGHNT and CDR2 YENEEA. The CDR3 region is CASSQTGGDYNEQFF.

This chain connects TRBV5-1 to TRBJ2-7. The CDR3 length is 15 residues. Germline loops: CDR1 SGHRS, CDR2 YFSETQ. The CDR3 protein is CASSPDKAYSYEQYF.

The chain recombines TRBV14 with TRBJ2-7; TCRdb indicates TRBD1, and absent DNA this call remains unverified. CDR3 length: 18 amino acids. CDR1 SGHDN and CDR2 FVKESK come from the germline V gene. The CDR3 sequence: CASSRIPGQGPYSYEQYF.

The genes are TRBV7-9 and TRBJ2-7; TCRdb's D call, TRBD1, is unchecked because there is no DNA. The CDR3 extends over 14 amino acids. From germline, CDR1 is SEHNR and CDR2 FQNEAQ (reference sequence). The CDR3 loop reads CASSHRDRVYEQYF. The full variable domain, its missing parts supplied by reference TRBV7-9 and TRBJ2-7, is DTGVSQNPRHKITKRGQNVTFRCDPISEHNRLYWYRQTLGQGPEFLTYFQNEAQLEKSRLLSDRFSAERPKGSFSTLEIQRTEQGDSAMYLCASSHRDRVYEQYFGPGTRLTVT.

V gene TRBV7-2 combines with J gene TRBJ2-3; there is no DNA to check the TCRdb D call of TRBD2. The CDR3 runs to 17 residues. In germline, CDR1 is SGHTA, CDR2 FQGNSA. CDR3 loop: CASSFSSAGGPTDTQYF.

The chain has TRBV7-9 and TRBJ2-3. Germline-derived CDR1 and CDR2 are SEHNR and FQNEAQ (reference sequence). The CDR3 totals 15 residues. The CDR3 reads CASSFWDSSTDTQYF.

The V gene is TRBV29-1, the J gene TRBJ2-2; TCRdb selects TRBD2, and the lack of DNA leaves this call unchecked. Germline CDR1 SQVTM, CDR2 ANQGSEA. The CDR3 extends over 13 amino acids. CDR3 residues: CSVLAGGLGELFF.

The chain uses TRBV27 and TRBJ1-1. Germline values: CDR1 MNHEY, CDR2 SMNVEV (reference sequence). The CDR3 runs 13 residues. CDR3 residues: CASSLAQNTEAFF.

The chain has TRBV5-5 and TRBJ1-5. CDR1 is SGHKS and CDR2 is YYEKEE in the germline V gene (reference sequence). The CDR3 runs to 17 residues. Here the CDR3 reads CASSLIFSSGPNQPQHF.

The J gene is TRBJ2-3, the V gene TRBV7-2; TCRdb selects TRBD2, and the lack of DNA leaves this call unchecked. This CDR3 is built from 13 residues. Germline-derived CDR1 and CDR2 are SGHTA and FQGNSA. CDR3 region: CASSRDFREAQYF.

The chain recombines TRBV6-5 with TRBJ2-1; TCRdb lists TRBD1, though no DNA is available to test this call. This CDR3 spans 14 amino acids. The V gene's germline CDR1 is MNHEY and CDR2 SVGAGI. The CDR3 spells CASSFSGGGDEQFF.

The gene calls are TRBV28 and TRBJ1-2; TCRdb lists TRBD1, though no DNA is available to test this call. The CDR3 spans 13 residues. The germline V gene has CDR1 MDHEN and CDR2 SYDVKM. The CDR3 protein is CASSSGTGEGYTF.

The chain recombines TRBV19 with TRBJ2-7; the D call of TRBD1 rests on TCRdb alone, since no DNA is present to check it. This CDR3 has 13 amino acids. Germline lookup yields CDR1 LNHDA and CDR2 SQIVND (reference sequence). Here the CDR3 reads CATRDRGQYEQYF.

This rearrangement joins TRBV20-1 to TRBJ2-7; TCRdb's assignment of TRBD1 cannot be checked, as there is no DNA. This CDR3 contains 16 residues. Per the germline V gene, CDR1 is DFQATT and CDR2 is SNEGSKA (reference sequence). The CDR3 reads CSATRTVGQVPDEQYF.

The J gene is TRBJ2-3, the V gene TRBV12-3 or TRBV12-4; no DNA is available, so the TRBD2 call from TCRdb remains unchecked. The CDR3 is 15 amino acids. CDR3 residues: CASSLLGSSRDTQYF.

The chain couples TRBV5-1 to TRBJ2-1. Germline values: CDR1 SGHRS, CDR2 YFSETQ. The CDR3 is 13 residues long. CDR3 region: CASSLDWSHEQFF.